The rows below give T cell receptor beta chains drawn from one sample of a study of blood T cell repertoires in COVID-19. The protocol was immunoSEQ multiplex PCR, while the TCRdb copy is restricted to in-frame clones and leaves out a portion. The sample lists some 350,000 clones; around 80% were seen once. Material: peripheral blood. All receptors come from a man aged 25 to 40 with active or convalescent COVID-19. CDR3s include the opening cysteine and the closing phenylalanine or tryptophan. Each record gives: J gene, V gene, clone size, D gene, CDR3 protein, CDR3 DNA. A D gene is named only where the DNA matches it firmly. The listing skips clone size in some rows; elsewhere it reads once, few, many or a size class.

>TRBJ1-3|TRBV4-1|NA|NA
CASSHGRERGSGNTIYF
TGCGCCAGCAGCCATGGCAGGGAAAGGGGTTCTGGAAACACCATATATTTT
>TRBJ1-1|TRBV6-5|NA|NA
CASSPYLGTEAFF
TGTGCCAGCAGTCCCTATCTCGGGACTGAAGCTTTCTTT
>TRBJ1-4|TRBV5-8|NA|TRBD1
CASSFRDRVNEKLFF
TGTGCCAGCAGCTTCCGGGACAGGGTTAATGAAAAACTGTTTTTT
>TRBJ2-5|TRBV4-1|few|NA
CASSGVPGSGTQETQYF
TGCGCCAGCAGCGGGGTTCCCGGTAGCGGAACCCAAGAGACCCAGTACTTC
>TRBJ1-2|TRBV28|NA|NA
CASSLLGTYYGYTF
TGTGCCAGCAGTTTATTGGGCACTTACTATGGCTACACCTTC
>TRBJ2-7|TRBV18|NA|NA
CASSRDSLGGEQYF
TGTGCCAGCTCACGAGACAGCCTGGGGGGCGAGCAGTACTTC
>TRBJ2-1|TRBV9|NA|TRBD2
CASSVGSGLATDEQFF
TGTGCCAGCAGCGTAGGTTCGGGACTAGCGACAGATGAGCAGTTCTTC
>TRBJ2-2|TRBV30|few|NA
CAWSVRGTGELFF
TGTGCCTGGAGTGTCCGGGGCACCGGGGAGCTGTTTTTT
>TRBJ1-1|TRBV5-1|once|NA
CASSRDGTREGYTEAFF
TGCGCCAGCAGCCGGGACGGGACAAGAGAAGGGTACACTGAAGCTTTCTTT
>TRBJ1-2|TRBV28|NA|NA
CASSRGGGSNYGYTF
TGTGCCAGCAGTCGGGGAGGGGGGTCTAACTATGGCTACACCTTC
>TRBJ1-5|TRBV5-1|NA|NA
CASSSGDMGSAQHF
TGCGCCAGCAGCTCCGGCGACATGGGCTCTGCCCAGCATTTT
>TRBJ1-3|TRBV5-6|NA|TRBD1
CASSLGGTGFSGNTIYF
TGTGCCAGCAGCTTGGGTGGGACAGGGTTCTCTGGAAACACCATATATTTT
>TRBJ2-3|TRBV29-1|NA|TRBD2
CSASGRFRDTQYF
TGCAGCGCCAGCGGGAGATTTAGAGATACGCAGTATTTT
>TRBJ2-7|TRBV30|NA|TRBD2
CASSGTSGYEQYF
TGTGCCAGCTCCGGGACTAGCGGTTACGAGCAGTACTTC
>TRBJ2-2|TRBV7-3|NA|TRBD2
CASSFGPPTSGSETGELFF
TGTGCCAGCAGCTTCGGGCCCCCGACTAGCGGGAGCGAAACCGGGGAGCTGTTTTTT
>TRBJ2-7|TRBV7-8|NA|NA
CASSLALASSTYEQYF
TGTGCCAGCAGCTTAGCGCTTGCTAGCAGCACCTACGAGCAGTACTTC
>TRBJ2-1|TRBV30|few|TRBD1
CAWALGTGPNEQFF
TGTGCCTGGGCCCTCGGGACAGGGCCAAATGAGCAGTTCTTC
>TRBJ1-2|TRBV4-2|few|TRBD1
CASSQEGQGAIYGYTF
TGTGCCAGCAGCCAAGAAGGACAGGGGGCAATCTATGGCTACACCTTC
>TRBJ1-1|TRBV27|NA|TRBD1
CASSPAWGQGGTEAFF
TGTGCCAGCAGCCCAGCATGGGGACAGGGGGGGACTGAAGCTTTCTTT
>TRBJ2-3|TRBV5-4|NA|NA
CASSQDPASTDTQYF
TGTGCCAGCAGCCAGGATCCGGCCAGCACAGATACGCAGTATTTT
>TRBJ2-1|TRBV3-1/TRBV3-2|NA|TRBD1
CASEMRGRNEQFF
TGTGCCAGCGAGATGAGGGGGCGCAATGAGCAGTTCTTC
>TRBJ1-5|TRBV2|few|NA
CASGDTHSNQPQHF
TGTGCCAGCGGCGACACGCACAGCAATCAGCCCCAGCATTTT
>TRBJ1-2|TRBV18|NA|NA
CASSPSTDNYGYTF
TGTGCCAGCTCACCGTCGACAGATAACTATGGCTACACCTTC
>TRBJ2-5|TRBV7-9|few|NA
CASSSWVSTRETQYF
TGTGCCAGCAGCTCCTGGGTGAGCACGCGGGAGACCCAGTACTTC
>TRBJ1-1|TRBV5-6|NA|TRBD1
CASSGAGQGVTEAFF
TGTGCCAGCAGCGGGGCGGGACAGGGGGTTACTGAAGCTTTCTTT
>TRBJ1-1|TRBV10-3|NA|NA
CAIKLAGNTEAFF
TGTGCCATCAAGTTAGCCGGGAACACTGAAGCTTTCTTT
>TRBJ2-6|TRBV6-5|NA|TRBD1
CASSRTGSGANVLTF
TGTGCCAGCAGCCGGACAGGGTCTGGGGCCAACGTCCTGACTTTC
>TRBJ2-7|TRBV7-9|NA|TRBD2
CASSLRTSGGPAYEQYF
TGTGCCAGCAGCTTGAGGACTAGCGGGGGGCCAGCCTACGAGCAGTACTTC
>TRBJ2-3|TRBV25-1|NA|TRBD2
CASSPHGGRAADTQYF
TGTGCCAGCAGTCCCCACGGCGGGAGGGCGGCAGATACGCAGTATTTT
>TRBJ1-1|TRBV12-3/TRBV12-4|NA|NA
CASSSQENTEAFF
TGTGCCAGCAGTTCACAAGAGAACACTGAAGCTTTCTTT
>TRBJ1-1|TRBV10-3|NA|TRBD1
CATSRGTGSNTEAFF
TGTGCCACATCAAGAGGGACAGGGAGTAACACTGAAGCTTTCTTT
>TRBJ2-7|TRBV5-1|NA|NA
CASSLPNSYEQYF
TGCGCCAGCAGCTTGCCAAACTCCTACGAGCAGTACTTC
>TRBJ2-7|TRBV6-5|NA|NA
CASSLPREQYF
TGTGCCAGCTCACTCCCAAGAGAGCAGTACTTC